Following are 20 T cell receptor beta chains from one sample sequenced in a study of blood T cell repertoires in COVID-19. The table came from immunoSEQ multiplex PCR; TCRdb's copy has only in-frame clones and leaves some out. Found here are around 250,000 clones, 75% to 90% of them singletons; the top ten hold about 4%. Sequences were obtained from PBMCs or T cells enriched from blood (not recorded which). The source of these receptors is a woman aged 25 to 39 with acute COVID-19.

The gene calls are TRBV4-3 and TRBJ2-1, with D hard to call. V gave up 2 bases and J gave up 0 bases, with 11 bases separating them. The CDR3 spans 16 residues. CDR1 is LGHNA, CDR2 YSLEER, per germline. CDR3 in DNA: TGCGCCAGCAGCCAATCTGGGTCTAGCTCCTACAATGAGCAGTTCTTC. This codes for CASSQSGSSSYNEQFF.

V and J are TRBV7-9 and TRBJ2-1; 8 nucleotides match TRBD1. V was clipped by 3 bases and J by 3 bases; unmatched bases: 4. The germline CDR1 and CDR2 sequences are SEHNR and FQNEAQ (reference sequence). This CDR3 is built from 15 residues. The CDR3 loop is CASSFGQGNYNEQFF. The CDR3 DNA reads as TGTGCCAGCAGCTTCGGACAGGGAAACTACAATGAGCAGTTCTTC.

This rearrangement joins TRBV19 to TRBJ1-2; 10 nucleotides agree with TRBD1. The CDR3 runs to 14 residues. CDR1 and CDR2 (germline): LNHDA, SQIVND (reference sequence). V trimming: 5 bases; J trimming: 6 bases; junction bases outside the gene matches: 6. Here the CDR3 DNA reads TGTGCCAGTAGTCTTACGGGACAGGGGAATGGCTACACCTTC. Translating it yields CASSLTGQGNGYTF.

The gene calls are TRBV24-1 and TRBJ2-1; D might be TRBD2 (6 bases). Trimming left V 1 base short and J 4 bases short, with 13 bases between. The germline V gene encodes CDR1 KGHDR and CDR2 SFDVKD. The CDR3 loop spans 16 amino acids. CDR3: CATSDFGTSKYNEQFF. The CDR3 nucleotides read TGTGCCACCAGTGATTTCGGCACTAGCAAATACAATGAGCAGTTCTTC.

This rearrangement joins TRBV6-4 to TRBJ2-4; D unclear. This CDR3 contains 13 residues. Germline V CDR1 and CDR2: MRHNA, SNTAGT. V was cut by 6 bases and J by 0 bases, with 6 bases left in between. This CDR3 reads CASSPIAKNIQYF. Here the CDR3 DNA reads TGTGCCAGCAGCCCCATAGCCAAAAACATTCAGTACTTC.

The V gene is TRBV1, the J gene TRBJ2-1; the table's TRBD2 call for D was not verified on the DNA. TRBV1 is deemed a pseudogene. The CDR3 length is 22 residues. DNA for the CDR3: TGCACCAGCAGCCAAGGAAATTTTAGCGGGGAGCTTTGTGGGACCTCCTACAATGAGCAGTTCTTC. As protein: CTSSQGNFSGELCGTSYNEQFF.

The V call is TRBV3-1 (or the pseudogene TRBV3-2), the J call TRBJ1-1; D remains unclear. The CDR3 is 11 amino acids. Germline CDR1 and CDR2: LGHDT and YNNKEL (reference sequence). V lost 8 bases and J 11 bases, leaving 15 bases between the germline ends. CDR3 residues: CASSNQAAAFF. The CDR3 nucleotides read TGTGCCAGCTCAAATCAGGCAGCCGCTTTCTTT.

This clone occurred once. The genes are TRBV5-5 and TRBJ2-1, with a possible D match to TRBD1 (5 bases). Germline loops: CDR1 SGHKS, CDR2 YYEKEE (reference sequence). With 5 bases removed from V and 8 bases from J, the gap between germline ends came to 17 bases. CDR3 length: 14 residues. This CDR3 is CASSPYTGMDEQFF. For the CDR3, the DNA is TGTGCCAGCAGTCCTTATACAGGAATGGATGAGCAGTTCTTC.

The V call is TRBV29-1, the J call TRBJ2-5, with 11 positions matching TRBD2. The CDR3 extends over 15 amino acids. J gave up 4 bases and V 4 bases, and 8 bases lay outside the gene matches. Germline lookup yields CDR1 SQVTM and CDR2 ANQGSEA. The CDR3 reads CSVALAGGLGETQYF. The CDR3 DNA reads as TGCAGCGTTGCCTTAGCGGGAGGGCTGGGAGAGACCCAGTACTTC.

The chain recombines TRBV11-3 with TRBJ2-2; 7 bases map to TRBD1. V was clipped by 8 bases and J by 7 bases; unmatched bases: 10. CDR3 length: 14 amino acids. In germline, CDR1 is SGHNT, CDR2 YENEEA. This CDR3 is CASSEWTGHGELFF. In nucleotides, the CDR3 is TGTGCCAGCTCTGAATGGACAGGCCACGGGGAGCTGTTTTTT.

V and J are TRBV7-2 and TRBJ1-1; D gene uncertain. Trimming stripped 8 bases from V and 5 bases from J, with 18 bases between. Looked up from germline, CDR1 is SGHTA and CDR2 is FQGNSA. CDR3 length: 14 residues. The CDR3 DNA sequence: TGTGCCAGCGCTTCATCGGGTTTTGGGACTGAAGCTTTCTTT. It specifies CASASSGFGTEAFF. The full variable domain, its missing parts supplied by reference TRBV7-2 and TRBJ1-1, is GAGVSQSPSNKVTEKGKDVELRCDPISGHTALYWYRQSLGQGLEFLIYFQGNSAPDKSGLPSDRFSAERTGGSVSTLTIQRTQQEDSAVYLCASASSGFGTEAFFGQGTRLTVV.

The chain combines TRBV28 with TRBJ2-1; 8 nucleotides line up with TRBD2. J gave up 2 bases and V 6 bases, and 12 bases lay outside the gene matches. The germline gives CDR1 MDHEN, CDR2 SYDVKM. The CDR3 sequence is 17 residues long. CDR3 protein: CASRAEDGRVTYNEQFF. The CDR3 bases are TGTGCCAGCAGGGCGGAAGACGGGAGGGTGACCTACAATGAGCAGTTCTTC.

The V call is TRBV11-2, the J call TRBJ1-2; no definite D call. The CDR3 loop spans 15 amino acids. V gave up 2 bases and J gave up 4 bases, with 14 bases separating them. CDR1 is SGHAT and CDR2 is FQNNGV in the germline V gene. CDR3 in amino acids: CASSLQPGSAYGYTF. The CDR3, as DNA: TGTGCCAGCAGCTTACAACCCGGGTCGGCCTATGGCTACACCTTC.

The chain carries TRBV6-5 and TRBJ2-3; D might be TRBD1 (5 bases). V lost 6 bases and J lost 1, with 5 bases in between. Germline CDR1 and CDR2: MNHEY and SVGAGI. This CDR3 comprises 12 residues. CDR3 bases: TGTGCCAGCAGCAGGGGCACAGATACGCAGTATTTT. Residues: CASSRGTDTQYF.

The chain uses TRBV29-1 and TRBJ2-7; the D is unclear. Germline loops: CDR1 SQVTM, CDR2 ANQGSEA. Between the trimmed V and J ends, which lost 4 bases and 0 bases, there was a span of 7 bases. This CDR3 contains 12 residues. This chain's CDR3 is CSVVEASYEQYF. The CDR3 DNA sequence: TGCAGCGTTGTAGAGGCCTCCTACGAGCAGTACTTC.

CDR3 DNA sequence: TGTGCCAGCAGCTCGGGACAAAACACCGGGGAGCTGTTTTTT. Amino acids: CASSSGQNTGELFF. This sequence joins TRBV7-9 and TRBJ2-2, with D maybe TRBD1 (6 bases). V lost 4 bases to trimming and J lost 2 bases, with 8 bases between them. The CDR3 consists of 14 residues. CDR1 and CDR2 from the germline V gene are SEHNR and FQNEAQ (reference sequence).

Here the CDR3 reads CASSLIITEAFF. In nucleotides, the CDR3 is TGTGCCAGCAGCTTAATAATCACTGAAGCTTTCTTT. V and J are TRBV7-9 and TRBJ1-1; no reliable D call. This CDR3 has 12 residues. The germline CDR1 and CDR2 sequences are SEHNR and FQNEAQ (reference sequence). V dropped 2 bases and J dropped 4 bases, with 5 bases sitting between them.

The CDR3 sequence is CASSQFTGSAGNTIYF. The CDR3 coding sequence is TGTGCCAGCAGCCAATTTACAGGGTCTGCTGGAAACACCATATATTTT. The V call is TRBV3-1 (or the pseudogene TRBV3-2), the J call TRBJ1-3; a weak D match, TRBD1 (6 bases). This CDR3 is 16 amino acids long. In germline, CDR1 is LGHDT, CDR2 YNNKEL (reference sequence). Trimming cost V 2 bases and J 2 bases, with 13 bases left between them.

A single count supports this clone. The rearrangement uses TRBV19 and TRBJ2-1; unclear D gene. The germline V gene encodes CDR1 LNHDA and CDR2 SQIVND (reference sequence). The germline V and J ends were trimmed by 3 bases and 7 bases, with 7 bases remaining between them. This CDR3 is 12 amino acids long. CDR3 DNA: TGTGCCAGTAGTATCCGAGCTAATGAGCAGTTCTTC. This sequence encodes CASSIRANEQFF.

The chain carries TRBV9 and TRBJ1-6; D is unresolved. The germline V gene encodes CDR1 SGDLS and CDR2 YYNGEE. The CDR3 length is 13 residues. V was trimmed by 3 bases and J by 8 bases, leaving 9 bases between them. The CDR3 coding sequence is TGTGCCAGCAGCGGGCGACTTGATTCACCCCTCCACTTT. Amino acids: CASSGRLDSPLHF.